A single sample gave rise to the 20 T cell receptor beta chains below, sequenced in a study of blood T cell repertoires in COVID-19. Sequencing was performed with immunoSEQ multiplex PCR; in TCRdb, only in-frame clones are kept and a portion is missing. The repertoire holds about 190,000 clones, roughly 85% seen once, with over 5% in the top ten. Sequencing input: peripheral blood. Receptors were obtained from a woman in her 30s with acute or convalescent COVID-19.

This chain connects TRBV11-2 to TRBJ1-4, with D unresolved. The CDR3 contains 14 residues. Germline CDR1 is SGHAT and CDR2 is FQNNGV. Deletions cut 1 base from V and 12 bases from J, with 15 bases between. The CDR3 DNA is TGTGCCAGCAGCTTAGGGGAGACGGACTCGCAACTGTTTTTT. Amino acid sequence: CASSLGETDSQLFF.

The chain joins TRBV11-2 to TRBJ1-5; maybe TRBD1 (5 bases). This CDR3 has 16 residues. Deletions cut 1 base from V and 5 bases from J, with 15 bases between. Germline CDR1 reads SGHAT; CDR2 reads FQNNGV. This chain's CDR3 is CASSLGLRGLHQPQHF. DNA for the CDR3: TGTGCCAGCAGCTTAGGACTAAGGGGACTTCATCAGCCCCAGCATTTT.

The rearrangement links TRBV7-9 to TRBJ2-1; 11 bases line up with TRBD1. The ends lost 4 bases at V and 13 bases at J; junction bases unmatched: 6. The V gene's germline CDR1 is SEHNR and CDR2 FQNEAQ (reference sequence). The CDR3 has 13 amino acids. The CDR3 nucleotides are TGTGCCAGCAGCTGGCCGGGACAGGGGGGTCAGTTCTTC. Translating gives CASSWPGQGGQFF.

DNA for the CDR3: TGTGCCAGCAGTTTATCTCCCGTTATGAATGAGCAGTTCTTC. Translation gives CASSLSPVMNEQFF. The rearrangement uses TRBV27 and TRBJ2-1; D is undetermined. Trimming took 0 bases from V and 7 from J, leaving 10 bases between them. The CDR3 extends over 14 amino acids. Germline CDR1 reads MNHEY; CDR2 reads SMNVEV (reference sequence).

The chain has TRBV5-1 and TRBJ2-1, with a tentative D call TRBD1 (5 bases). CDR1 and CDR2 from the germline V gene are SGHRS and YFSETQ. The CDR3 is 13 residues long. V lost 4 bases and J 3 bases, leaving 8 bases between the germline ends. In DNA, the CDR3 is TGCGCCAGCAGCGGGGCTGGCTACAATGAGCAGTTCTTC. This encodes CASSGAGYNEQFF.

The rearrangement joins TRBV9 to TRBJ2-1; TRBD2 agrees at 9 bases. This CDR3 comprises 18 residues. CDR1 and CDR2 from the germline V gene are SGDLS and YYNGEE. The V gene end was trimmed by 6 bases and the J gene end by 9 bases; junction bases not matched to a gene: 22. CDR3 amino acids: CASNSLPGSGGRVGEQFF. In DNA, the CDR3 is TGTGCCAGCAATTCCCTGCCTGGTAGCGGGGGTAGGGTAGGTGAGCAGTTCTTC. Variable domain in full (rest from reference TRBV9 and TRBJ2-1): DSGVTQTPKHLITATGQRVTLRCSPRSGDLSVYWYQQSLDQGLQFLIQYYNGEERAKGNILERFSAQQFPDLHSELNLSSLELGDSALYFCASNSLPGSGGRVGEQFFGPGTRLTVL.

This clone was seen only a few times. This chain connects TRBV20-1 to TRBJ1-1; D unresolved. The CDR3 is made up of 16 amino acids. Per the germline V gene, CDR1 is DFQATT and CDR2 is SNEGSKA (reference sequence). V was pared by 3 bases and J by 0 bases, with 17 bases between. The CDR3 nucleotides read TGCAGTGCTAGTGGAAGTCTTAAAAACATGAACACTGAAGCTTTCTTT. Translated, it gives CSASGSLKNMNTEAFF.

This clone was seen more than once but under ten times. The chain employs TRBV4-3 and TRBJ2-2; 8 bases align to TRBD2. Germline values: CDR1 LGHNA, CDR2 YSLEER. The length of the CDR3 is 16 residues. V was pared by 1 base and J by 2 bases, with 3 bases of the junction left unmatched. The CDR3: CASSQAAGGNTGELFF. The CDR3 coding sequence is TGCGCCAGCAGCCAAGCCGCGGGGGGAAACACCGGGGAGCTGTTTTTT.

This clone has only one observation. One end of the junction varies from germline; a read error may be responsible. This sequence joins TRBV7-7 and TRBJ2-1, with 8 bases matching TRBD2. The CDR3 runs to 15 residues. Per germline, CDR1 SSHAT and CDR2 FNYEAQ (reference sequence). The CDR3 DNA sequence: TGTGCTAGCAGCTTAGAAGCGGGAGCTTTCAATGAGCAGTTCTTC. It specifies CASSLEAGAFNEQFF.

J is TRBJ2-2 and V is TRBV5-1, with a possible D match to TRBD1 (5 bases). Germline CDR1 reads SGHRS; CDR2 reads YFSETQ. CDR3 length: 15 amino acids. Trimming removed 4 bases from V and 7 bases from J, with 17 bases in between. The CDR3 sequence is CASSLDLRAVGELFF. The CDR3, as DNA: TGCGCCAGCAGCCTCGATCTCAGGGCCGTCGGGGAGCTGTTTTTT.

In nucleotides, the CDR3 is TGTGCCAGCAGAATTCCGGGACAGAATACGCAGTATTTT. Residues: CASRIPGQNTQYF. The chain carries TRBV12-3 or TRBV12-4 and TRBJ2-3; 7 bases fit TRBD1. This CDR3 has 13 residues. J lost 7 bases, V lost 6 bases, and 7 bases had no gene match.

The chain uses TRBV27 and TRBJ1-5; 9 bases map to TRBD1. This CDR3 is built from 14 residues. V was pared by 4 bases and J by 2 bases, with 0 bases of the junction left unmatched. Germline-derived CDR1 and CDR2 are MNHEY and SMNVEV (reference sequence). CDR3 DNA sequence: TGTGCCAGCAGTTGGACAGGGGGCAATCAGCCCCAGCATTTT. It encodes CASSWTGGNQPQHF.

This sequence joins TRBV7-9 and TRBJ2-5, with D perhaps matching TRBD2 (5 bases). This CDR3 spans 14 amino acids. CDR1 is SEHNR and CDR2 is FQNEAQ in the germline V gene (reference sequence). The V end lost 5 bases, the J end lost 3 bases, and 13 bases lay between the germline ends. The CDR3 protein is CASSPSTMEETQYF. Written as DNA, the CDR3 is TGTGCCAGCAGCCCCTCGACTATGGAAGAGACCCAGTACTTC.

This rearrangement joins TRBV19 to TRBJ2-5, with 7 nucleotides matching TRBD1. The junction had 12 bases not matched to a gene; V was cut back by 6 bases and J by 5 bases. This CDR3 is 15 amino acids long. Germline values: CDR1 LNHDA, CDR2 SQIVND (reference sequence). CDR3 residues: CASSPTWSGQETQYF. For the CDR3, the DNA is TGTGCCAGTAGCCCTACATGGTCGGGACAGGAGACCCAGTACTTC.

This chain connects TRBV7-3 to TRBJ2-1; tentatively, D is TRBD2 (5 bases). Trimming cost V 4 bases and J 4 bases, with 14 bases left between them. Germline V CDR1 and CDR2: SGHTA, FQGTGA. The CDR3 contains 15 residues. DNA of the CDR3: TGTGCCAGCAGCTCCTCTCCTACTAGTTACAATGAGCAGTTCTTC. Translating it yields CASSSSPTSYNEQFF.

Only one count was recorded for this clone. V is TRBV27 and J is TRBJ1-6; D may be TRBD1 (5 bases). Germline lookup yields CDR1 MNHEY and CDR2 SMNVEV (reference sequence). The length of the CDR3 is 14 residues. V lost 3 bases and J lost 6, with 9 bases in between. Here the CDR3 DNA reads TGTGCCAGCAGTTTCGGCACAGGTAATTCACCCCTCCACTTT. It specifies CASSFGTGNSPLHF.

This chain connects TRBV5-1 to TRBJ2-7; D is perhaps TRBD1 (5 bases). In germline, CDR1 is SGHRS, CDR2 YFSETQ. V was cut by 5 bases and J by 4 bases, with 19 bases left in between. The CDR3 is 15 amino acids. CDR3: CASRVPVVGRYEQYF. CDR3 DNA: TGCGCCAGCAGGGTCCCGGTGGTGGGGCGGTACGAGCAGTACTTC.

The genes are TRBV25-1 and TRBJ1-1; a possible D gene is TRBD1 (5 bases). Germline assignment: CDR1 MGHDK and CDR2 SYGVNS. The CDR3 has 14 residues. V lost 3 bases and J lost 10, with 18 bases in between. CDR3 DNA: TGTGCCAGCAGTGATCGGTCAGGGTTCAGAGCAGCTTTCTTT. Translated, it gives CASSDRSGFRAAFF.

This clone was recorded at least ten times. Other DNA variants within this sample encode the same CDR3. This chain joins TRBV5-6 and TRBJ2-7; D is ambiguous. V was pared by 2 bases and J by 0 bases, with 9 bases between. Germline-derived CDR1 and CDR2 are SGHDT and YYEEEE. The CDR3 totals 14 residues. In nucleotides, the CDR3 is TGTGCCAGCAGCTTACGCGTGAGCTCCTACGAGCAGTACTTC. Translated: CASSLRVSSYEQYF. Drawing the rest from reference TRBV5-6 and TRBJ2-7, the complete variable domain is DAGVTQSPTHLIKTRGQQVTLRCSPKSGHDTVSWYQQALGQGPQFIFQYYEEEERQRGNFPDRFSGHQFPNYSSELNVNALLLGDSALYLCASSLRVSSYEQYFGPGTRLTVT.

V and J are TRBV4-3 and TRBJ1-2; unclear D gene. CDR1 is LGHNA, CDR2 YSLEER, per germline. V dropped 1 base and J dropped 6 bases, with 6 bases sitting between them. The CDR3 length is 12 residues. In DNA form, the CDR3 reads TGCGCCAGCAGCCAAGCCGGTCATGGCTACACCTTC. It encodes CASSQAGHGYTF.